This T cell receptor beta chain was sequenced in a study of glioma-infiltrating T cells. Looking at the study overall: About a million peripheral T cells were targeted at 4.5- to 10-fold coverage.

The CDR3 length is 14 residues. Per germline, CDR1 MDHEN and CDR2 SYDVKM. V was clipped by 4 bases and J by 4 bases; unmatched bases: 6. Many counts were recorded for this clonotype. Using RNA template, CDR3s of TCR alpha and beta were amplified with iRepertoire arm-PCR. TCRdb reprocessed the multiplex PCR reads with MiXCR, giving one entry per CDR3 protein. The table lists 300,000 to 450,000 distinct CDR3 sequences, less than 50% of them singletons. This clonotype originated in a human donor with low-grade glioma or glioblastoma, undergoing nonglioma brain surgery, or in good health (not recorded which). The sample consisted of glioma tissue, nonneoplastic brain tissue, or PBMCs (not recorded which). The rearrangement uses TRBV28 and TRBJ2-5; 7 bases are a match to TRBD1. CDR3 sequence: CASSSVDRVETQYF. The CDR3 region has the DNA TGTGCCAGCAGTTCCGTTGACAGGGTAGAGACCCAGTACTTC.